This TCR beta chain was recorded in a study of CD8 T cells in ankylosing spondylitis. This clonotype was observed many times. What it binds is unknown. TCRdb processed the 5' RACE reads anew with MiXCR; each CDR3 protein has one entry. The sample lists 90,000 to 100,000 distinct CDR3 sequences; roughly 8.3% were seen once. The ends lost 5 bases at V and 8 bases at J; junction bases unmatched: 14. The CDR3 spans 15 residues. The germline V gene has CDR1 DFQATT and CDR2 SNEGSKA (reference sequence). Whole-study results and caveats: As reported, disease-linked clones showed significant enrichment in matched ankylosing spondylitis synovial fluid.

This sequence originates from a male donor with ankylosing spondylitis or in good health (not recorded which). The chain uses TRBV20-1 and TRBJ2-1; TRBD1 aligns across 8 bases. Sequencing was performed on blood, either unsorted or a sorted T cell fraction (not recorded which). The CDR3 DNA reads TGCAGTGCTTATCTTTCAGGGGGCGCCGACGATGAGCAGTTCTTC. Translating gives CSAYLSGGADDEQFF.